This T cell receptor (beta chain) is from a study of CD8 T cells in Susac syndrome (dated by TCRdb to the late 2010s). Notes on the research overall: Of the Susac syndrome patients who were sequenced, six had clinically active disease and 8 or 9 were in clinical remission. Susac syndrome patients were therapy-naive, on corticosteroids (some also receiving IVIg), or on IVIg alone at blood withdrawal. Whether CD8+ T cell activation and differentiation in Susac syndrome was antigen driven was tested using repertoire sequencing.

Findings and caveats that apply to the study as a whole: In the CD4+ T cell repertoire of Susac syndrome patients, clonal expansion was not detected. The study acknowledged that relatively few individuals were included in the TCR sequencing and HLA analysis.

Peripheral blood CD8+ and CD4+ T cells from healthy donors, Susac syndrome patients and multiple sclerosis patients were profiled by high-throughput TCR beta sequencing. The Susac syndrome patients fulfilled recently defined diagnostic criteria for either definite or probable disease. Bulk CD8+ and CD4+ T cells were purified magnetically by negative isolation, whereas CD8+ TEMRA cells were enriched by FACS. Blood was collected in EDTA tubes and processed within 24 hours, with PBMCs isolated through density gradient centrifugation. PBMCs intended for TCR sequencing were frozen in liquid nitrogen and were later thawed in a 37 degrees C water bath. The sorted or isolated CD4+, CD8+ and CD8+ TEMRA cells had a purity of 90% or higher. Worth noting for this clonotype: Its binding antigen is unknown. The input lacks base qualities; no much larger clone sits a single base away.

RNA was extracted using the RNeasy kit, and roughly 0.45 to 1 ug of the RNA was reverse transcribed with random hexamers. TCR beta CDR3 regions were amplified with the immunoSEQ multiplex PCR assay covering 54 Vbeta and 13 Jbeta segments. Bias from PCR amplification was corrected by using a synthetic template baseline for primer optimization and for computational correction. The paper's processing steps were these. Reads were annotated to V, D and J genes according to IMGT and were analyzed with immunoSEQ Analyzer, with only productive sequences retained. Clonality was computed as one minus Shannon entropy normalized by log2 of the number of productive unique sequences. For each patient and control, public and private clones were evaluated among the 100 most prevalent clones. Susac-specific clones were defined as absent from healthy and MS cohorts, around 970 published viral clones and other ImmuneACCESS disease sequences. Using fastp at Q25 and MiXCR, TCRdb reprocessed the public reads and kept productive beta chains. A single entry per CDR3 protein holds the most common genes and DNA from its merged rows. The V and J calls and clone size are TCRdb's, not the authors'. In this sample the table shows about 180,000 distinct CDR3 sequences, approximately 94% of which occur a single time. The ten largest make up 0.12% of the sample.

V loses 0 bases at its end and J loses 3 bases; junction bases beyond the gene matches: 7. CDR1 SGHVS and CDR2 FNYEAQ were looked up in the germline V gene. Its CDR3 holds 17 amino acids, cysteine through phenylalanine. Here the CDR3 DNA is all that survives: 51 bases in frame from base 1. Sequencing used CD4+ T cells from PBMCs. The receptor was derived from a human donor with Susac syndrome. Here the chain combines TRBV7-6 and TRBJ2-5, and 10 bases in between align with TRBD2. The nucleotides read TGTGCCAGCAGCTTAGCTCTAGCGGGGGACATTAAAGAGACCCAGTACTTC. Its protein reads: CASSLALAGDIKETQYF.